The entry that follows covers one T cell receptor (beta chain) sequence. Germline CDR1 reads LGHNT; CDR2 reads FRNRAP. V was clipped by 3 bases and J by 1 base, with 6 bases between them. The CDR3 consists of 13 residues. TCRdb's table, derived via immunoSEQ multiplex PCR, lists solely in-frame clones and lacks some. The sample lists some 200,000 clones, 60% to 85% occurring once. This sample was included in a study of blood T cell repertoires in COVID-19. At the level of the study: T cells, B-cell-depleted T cells, or PBMCs supplied cDNA or gDNA.

This chain links TRBV12-5 with TRBJ1-1; D possibly corresponds to TRBD1 (5 bases). The material sequenced was peripheral blood. The sequence was collected from a woman between 65 and 79 years old with acute or convalescent COVID-19. For the CDR3, the DNA is TGTGCTAGTGGTTTTGGGGCGAACACTGAAGCTTTCTTT. Protein product: CASGFGANTEAFF.